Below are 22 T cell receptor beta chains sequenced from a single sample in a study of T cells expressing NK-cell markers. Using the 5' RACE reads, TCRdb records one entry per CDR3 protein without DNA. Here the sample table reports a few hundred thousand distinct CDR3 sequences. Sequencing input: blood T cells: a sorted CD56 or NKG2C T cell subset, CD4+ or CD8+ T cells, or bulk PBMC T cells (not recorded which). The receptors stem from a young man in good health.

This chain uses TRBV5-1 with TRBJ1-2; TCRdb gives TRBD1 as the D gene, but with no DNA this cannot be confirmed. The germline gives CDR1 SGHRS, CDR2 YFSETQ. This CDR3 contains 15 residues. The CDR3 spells CASSSSGTDPYGYTF.

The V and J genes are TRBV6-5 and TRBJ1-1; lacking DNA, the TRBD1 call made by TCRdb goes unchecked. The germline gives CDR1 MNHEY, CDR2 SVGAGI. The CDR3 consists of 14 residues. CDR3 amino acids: CASSSTGWSTEAFF.

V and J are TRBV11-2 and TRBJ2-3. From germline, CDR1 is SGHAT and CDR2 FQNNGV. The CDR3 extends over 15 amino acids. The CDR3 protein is CASSLARTPGDTQYF.

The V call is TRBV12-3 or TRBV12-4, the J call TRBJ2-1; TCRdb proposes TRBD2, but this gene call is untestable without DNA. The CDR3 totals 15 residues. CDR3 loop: CASSLVPGLNNEQFF.

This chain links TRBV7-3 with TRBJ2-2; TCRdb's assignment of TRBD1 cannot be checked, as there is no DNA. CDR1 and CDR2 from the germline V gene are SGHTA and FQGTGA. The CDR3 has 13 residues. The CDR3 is CASAARQGGELFF.

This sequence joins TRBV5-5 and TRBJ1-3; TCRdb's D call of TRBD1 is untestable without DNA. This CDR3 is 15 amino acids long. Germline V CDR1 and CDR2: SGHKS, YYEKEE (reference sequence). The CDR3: CASSAKQGAGNTIYF.

The CDR3 region is CASSDEGWYNSPLHF. V is TRBV6-1 and J is TRBJ1-6; TCRdb lists TRBD1, though no DNA is available to test this call. The CDR3 spans 15 residues. Per the germline V gene, CDR1 is MNHNS and CDR2 is SASEGT.

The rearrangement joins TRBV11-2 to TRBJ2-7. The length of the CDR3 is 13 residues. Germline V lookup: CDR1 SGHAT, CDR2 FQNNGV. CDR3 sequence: CASSLDILSEQYF.

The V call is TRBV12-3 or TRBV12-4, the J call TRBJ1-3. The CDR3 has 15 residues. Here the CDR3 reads CASSPIRQGRNTIYF.

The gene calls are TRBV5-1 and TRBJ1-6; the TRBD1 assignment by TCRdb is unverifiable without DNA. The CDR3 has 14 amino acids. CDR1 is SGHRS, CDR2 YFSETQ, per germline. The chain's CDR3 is CASSTRDGDSPLHF.

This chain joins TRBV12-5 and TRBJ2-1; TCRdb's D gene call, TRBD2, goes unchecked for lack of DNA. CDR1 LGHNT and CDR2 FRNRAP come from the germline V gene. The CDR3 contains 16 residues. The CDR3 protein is CASGFSGATIYNEQFF.

CDR3 in amino acids: CSVAGQNYGYTF. The rearrangement joins TRBV29-1 to TRBJ1-2; the D call of TRBD1 rests on TCRdb alone, since no DNA is present to check it. Germline lookup yields CDR1 SQVTM and CDR2 ANQGSEA. The CDR3 contains 12 residues.

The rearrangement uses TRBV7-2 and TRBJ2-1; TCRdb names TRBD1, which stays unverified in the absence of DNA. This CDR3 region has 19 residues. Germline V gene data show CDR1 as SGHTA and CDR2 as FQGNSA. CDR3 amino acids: CASCTFRGPPSGGYNEQFF.

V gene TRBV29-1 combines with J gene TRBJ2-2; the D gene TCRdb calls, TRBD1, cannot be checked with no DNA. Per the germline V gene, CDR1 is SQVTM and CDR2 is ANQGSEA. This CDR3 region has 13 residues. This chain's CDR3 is CSVRETNTGELFF.

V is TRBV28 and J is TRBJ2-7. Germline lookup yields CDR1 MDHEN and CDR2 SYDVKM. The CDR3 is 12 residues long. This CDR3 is CASRRSSREQYF.

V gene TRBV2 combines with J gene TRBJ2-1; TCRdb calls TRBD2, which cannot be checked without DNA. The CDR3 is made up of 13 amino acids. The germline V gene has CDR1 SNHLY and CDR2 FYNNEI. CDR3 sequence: CASNSGSVNEQFF.

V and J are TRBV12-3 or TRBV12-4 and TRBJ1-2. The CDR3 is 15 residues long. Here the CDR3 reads CASSRPSDGNYGYTF.

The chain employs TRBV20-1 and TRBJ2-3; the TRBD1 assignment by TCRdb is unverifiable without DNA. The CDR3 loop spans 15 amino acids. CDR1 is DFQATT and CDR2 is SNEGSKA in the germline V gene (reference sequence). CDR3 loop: CSASDLGGATDTQYF.

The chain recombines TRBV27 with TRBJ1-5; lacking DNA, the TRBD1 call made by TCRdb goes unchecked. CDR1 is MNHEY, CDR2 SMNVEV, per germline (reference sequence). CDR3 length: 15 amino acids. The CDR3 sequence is CASSQGGAGNQPQHF.

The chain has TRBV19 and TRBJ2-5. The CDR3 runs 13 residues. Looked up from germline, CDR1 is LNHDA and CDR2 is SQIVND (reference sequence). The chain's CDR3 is CASSYENQETQYF.

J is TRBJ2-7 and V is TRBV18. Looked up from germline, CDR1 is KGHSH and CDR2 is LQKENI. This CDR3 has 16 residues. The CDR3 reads CASSITPAGGSYEQYF.

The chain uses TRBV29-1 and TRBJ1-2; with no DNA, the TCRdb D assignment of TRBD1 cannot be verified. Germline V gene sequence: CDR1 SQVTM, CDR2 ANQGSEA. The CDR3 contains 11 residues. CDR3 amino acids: CSVRGGGGYTF.